Listed here are 16 T cell receptor beta chains from one sample, sequenced in a study of blood T cell repertoires in COVID-19. Sequencing was performed with immunoSEQ multiplex PCR; in TCRdb, only in-frame clones are kept and a portion is missing. In the table there are around 250,000 clones, about nine tenths of which are singletons. The sample was PBMCs or T cells enriched from blood (not recorded which). Every receptor here comes from a man between 18 and 35 years old who had recovered from COVID-19.

The chain joins TRBV4-1 to TRBJ2-7; 7 bases line up with TRBD1. The CDR3 contains 17 residues. The J segment lost 1 base and the V segment lost 1 base, leaving 10 bases of the junction unmatched. CDR1 is MGHRA, CDR2 YSYEKL, per germline. This CDR3 is CASSQGLSGTVSYEQYF. The CDR3 DNA sequence: TGCGCCAGCAGCCAAGGGTTATCCGGGACAGTATCCTACGAGCAGTACTTC.

V is TRBV11-2 and J is TRBJ2-2, with 9 bases identical to TRBD2. Trimming at V came to 5 bases and at J to 3 bases, leaving 10 bases not matched to a gene. This CDR3 has 17 amino acids. CDR1 is SGHAT and CDR2 is FQNNGV in the germline V gene. CDR3 nucleotides: TGTGCCAGCAGCCTAGGAGGCGGGGGGGCGTACACCGGGGAGCTGTTTTTT. Protein sequence: CASSLGGGGAYTGELFF. The full variable domain, in which reference TRBV11-2 and TRBJ2-2 provide the parts outside the CDR3, is EAGVAQSPRYKIIEKRQSVAFWCNPISGHATLYWYQQILGQGPKLLIQFQNNGVVDDSQLPKDRFSAERLKGVDSTLKIQPAKLEDSAVYLCASSLGGGGAYTGELFFGEGSRLTVL.

The rearrangement joins TRBV6-5 to TRBJ1-6; TRBD1 agrees at 7 bases. The CDR3 has 12 residues. Looked up from germline, CDR1 is MNHEY and CDR2 is SVGAGI. The junction had 5 bases not matched to a gene; V was cut back by 11 bases and J by 7 bases. In nucleotides, the CDR3 is TGTGCCGCCGGAGGGGGCAATTCACCCCTCCACTTT. This translates into CAAGGGNSPLHF.

The chain carries TRBV5-4 and TRBJ2-7, with 9 bases that match TRBD1. Germline-derived CDR1 and CDR2 are SGHNT and YYREEE (reference sequence). CDR3 length: 16 residues. V shed 3 bases, J shed 6 bases, and the junction held 13 bases outside the gene matches. CDR3 DNA sequence: TGTGCCAGCAGCTCAGCACCGGGACAGGGACGCTTCGAGCAGTACTTC. Protein sequence: CASSSAPGQGRFEQYF. The variable domain in full, with the rest retrieved from reference TRBV5-4 and TRBJ2-7, is ETGVTQSPTHLIKTRGQQVTLRCSSQSGHNTVSWYQQALGQGPQFIFQYYREEENGRGNFPPRFSGLQFPNYSSELNVNALELDDSALYLCASSSAPGQGRFEQYFGPGTRLTVT.

This sequence joins TRBV11-2 and TRBJ1-2; 8 nucleotides align to TRBD1. The germline V gene encodes CDR1 SGHAT and CDR2 FQNNGV. The CDR3 extends over 15 amino acids. V shed 5 bases, J shed 2 bases, and the junction held 7 bases outside the gene matches. The CDR3 region is CASSPRSGGNYGYTF. DNA for the CDR3: TGTGCCAGCAGCCCCCGATCAGGGGGCAACTATGGCTACACCTTC.

The V and J genes are TRBV15 and TRBJ1-2; D call uncertain. The CDR3 extends over 15 amino acids. Germline CDR1 LNHNV, CDR2 YYDKDF (reference sequence). V was trimmed by 3 bases and J by 4 bases, leaving 15 bases between them. CDR3 amino acids: CATSSPNREGYGYTF. CDR3 coding DNA: TGTGCCACCAGCAGCCCAAACAGAGAAGGCTATGGCTACACCTTC.

The chain employs TRBV5-1 and TRBJ2-3; no reliable D call. Per the germline V gene, CDR1 is SGHRS and CDR2 is YFSETQ. This CDR3 spans 14 amino acids. Trimming stripped 0 bases from V and 3 bases from J, with 8 bases between. The chain's CDR3 is CASSLERITDTQYF. CDR3 bases: TGCGCCAGCAGCTTGGAGCGAATTACAGATACGCAGTATTTT. The variable domain in full, completed from reference TRBV5-1 and TRBJ2-3, reads KAGVTQTPRYLIKTRGQQVTLSCSPISGHRSVSWYQQTPGQGLQFLFEYFSETQRNKGNFPGRFSGRQFSNSRSEMNVSTLELGDSALYLCASSLERITDTQYFGPGTRLTVL.

This rearrangement joins TRBV6-1 to TRBJ2-3, with D possibly matching TRBD1 (5 bases). There are 14 residues in the CDR3. CDR1 is MNHNS and CDR2 is SASEGT in the germline V gene. Trimming left V 1 base short and J 5 bases short, with 10 bases between. DNA for the CDR3: TGTGCCAGCAGTGAAGGCAGGGTATTAGATACGCAGTATTTT. Translated: CASSEGRVLDTQYF.

This clone showed up just once. The V call is TRBV3-1 (or the pseudogene TRBV3-2), the J call TRBJ1-6; TRBD1 matches 7 bases. Looked up from germline, CDR1 is LGHDT and CDR2 is YNNKEL (reference sequence). CDR3 length equals 19 residues. V was clipped by 0 bases and J by 0 bases; unmatched bases: 8. The CDR3 DNA reads TGTGCCAGCAGCCAAGATGGAGAGGGGGCCAGCTCCTATAATTCACCCCTCCACTTT. Protein sequence: CASSQDGEGASSYNSPLHF.

The gene calls are TRBV24-1 and TRBJ2-7, with TRBD1 matching over 9 bases. This CDR3 is 15 amino acids long. V trimming: 4 bases; J trimming: 5 bases; junction bases outside the gene matches: 8. CDR1 is KGHDR and CDR2 is SFDVKD in the germline V gene. The CDR3 loop is CATSDPRTGADEQYF. The CDR3 coding sequence is TGTGCCACCAGTGACCCCAGGACAGGGGCGGACGAGCAGTACTTC.

The CDR3: CSVEDPKGKGATGEQYF. The CDR3 region has the DNA TGCAGCGTTGAAGATCCCAAAGGGAAAGGGGCTACCGGCGAGCAGTACTTC. This chain joins TRBV29-1 and TRBJ2-7, with TRBD1 as a possible D gene (5 bases). Trimming shortened V by 0 bases and J by 6 bases, and 24 bases separated the two germline ends. The CDR3 extends over 17 amino acids. CDR1 is SQVTM, CDR2 ANQGSEA, per germline.

The chain links TRBV19 to TRBJ2-1, with TRBD1 identical over 7 bases. The CDR3 has 14 amino acids. Germline V gene sequence: CDR1 LNHDA, CDR2 SQIVND (reference sequence). The V gene end was trimmed by 2 bases and the J gene end by 5 bases; junction bases not matched to a gene: 3. CDR3 nucleotide sequence: TGTGCCAGTAGTATATGGGACAGAGACAATGAGCAGTTCTTC. The encoded protein is CASSIWDRDNEQFF. The variable domain in full, completed from reference TRBV19 and TRBJ2-1, reads DGGITQSPKYLFRKEGQNVTLSCEQNLNHDAMYWYRQDPGQGLRLIYYSQIVNDFQKGDIAEGYSVSREKKESFPLTVTSAQKNPTAFYLCASSIWDRDNEQFFGPGTRLTVL.

This clone came up a few times. The V gene is TRBV11-2, the J gene TRBJ2-7; D is unresolved. Trimming removed 2 bases from V and 4 bases from J, with 9 bases in between. The CDR3 extends over 13 amino acids. The germline V gene has CDR1 SGHAT and CDR2 FQNNGV. The CDR3 coding sequence is TGTGCCAGCAGCTTACAGGCACAATACGAGCAGTACTTC. Translation gives CASSLQAQYEQYF.

The chain couples TRBV30 to TRBJ2-2, with 7 bases matching TRBD1. The ends lost 3 bases at V and 2 bases at J; junction bases unmatched: 3. This CDR3 is 14 amino acids long. Germline V gene sequence: CDR1 GTSNPN, CDR2 SVGIG (reference sequence). CDR3: CAWSGTANTGELFF. The CDR3 DNA sequence: TGTGCCTGGAGCGGGACAGCTAACACCGGGGAGCTGTTTTTT.

The rearrangement links TRBV14 to TRBJ2-3, with 8 bases matching TRBD2. Germline V gives CDR1 SGHDN, CDR2 FVKESK. Trimming cost V 6 bases and J 6 bases; bases outside gene matches: 23. CDR3 length equals 19 residues. In nucleotides, the CDR3 is TGTGCCAGCAGTCCCAGTCTAAACGGGGGGGCCTACCGTCGGGATACGCAGTATTTT. It codes for CASSPSLNGGAYRRDTQYF.

This chain links TRBV6-4 with TRBJ2-7; 8 bases are a match to TRBD1. This CDR3 comprises 13 residues. Germline V lookup: CDR1 MRHNA, CDR2 SNTAGT. V lost 5 bases, J lost 6 bases, and 6 bases stayed unmatched. The CDR3 sequence: CASSQDRGREQYF. The CDR3 DNA reads TGTGCCAGCAGTCAAGACAGGGGCCGCGAGCAGTACTTC.